This T cell receptor beta chain appears in the sequencing data of a study of post-analysis software for immune sequencing data. Study results and caveats: Relative to controls, patients with multiple sclerosis showed significantly lower normalized Chao1 diversity. Strong co-clustering by F measure was seen for same-batch samples.

Prepared TCR beta cDNA libraries contained unique molecular identifiers. Some 500,000 cDNA molecules were obtained per 1 to 10 million input T cells. In TCRdb, the PCR reads were re-called with MiXCR into one record per CDR3 protein. The table shows roughly 200,000 distinct CDR3 sequences, with 25% to 35% occurring only once. The table lists this clonotype with many counts. Its antigen is not identified. The TCR sequence derives from a girl aged 2-17 years with multiple sclerosis. The sequenced sample was blood.

Here the CDR3 reads CSARAGGQPQHF. For the CDR3, the DNA is TGCAGTGCTAGAGCGGGGGGTCAGCCCCAGCATTTT. This chain connects TRBV20-1 to TRBJ1-5, with D possibly TRBD1 on 5 matching bases. There are 12 residues in the CDR3. Trimming shortened V by 1 base and J by 6 bases, and 7 bases separated the two germline ends. CDR1 DFQATT and CDR2 SNEGSKA come from the germline V gene (reference sequence).